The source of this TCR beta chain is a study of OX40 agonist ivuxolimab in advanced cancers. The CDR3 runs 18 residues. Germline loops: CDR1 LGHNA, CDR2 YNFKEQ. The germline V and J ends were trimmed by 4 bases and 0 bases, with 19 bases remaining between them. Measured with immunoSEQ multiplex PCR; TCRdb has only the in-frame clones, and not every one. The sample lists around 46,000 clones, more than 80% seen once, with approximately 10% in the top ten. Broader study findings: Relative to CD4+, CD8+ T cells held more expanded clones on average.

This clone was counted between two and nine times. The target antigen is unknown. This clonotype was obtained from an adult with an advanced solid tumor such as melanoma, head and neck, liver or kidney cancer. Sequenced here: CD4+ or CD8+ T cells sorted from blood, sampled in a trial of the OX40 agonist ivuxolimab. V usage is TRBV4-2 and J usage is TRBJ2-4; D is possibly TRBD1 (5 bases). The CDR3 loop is CASSPSQGVALAKNIQYF. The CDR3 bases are TGTGCCAGCAGCCCCTCCCAGGGCGTCGCTCTAGCCAAAAACATTCAGTACTTC.